This TCR beta chain comes out of a study of blood T cell repertoires in COVID-19. Whole-study context: COVID-19 samples, acute and convalescent, were from the United States, Italy and Spain. The cDNA or gDNA used as material had been derived from T cells, B-cell-depleted T cells, or PBMCs.

This clone was seen a few times. Its ends do not fully match the called genes, so a read error is possible. In the study's own analysis: Nucleated cell number was recorded as an estimate derived from reference gene primer amplification. TCRdb keeps only in-frame clones here, not all; method: immunoSEQ multiplex PCR. The V and J calls and clone size are taken from that table; D and trimming were inferred from the DNA. The top ten hold approximately 14% of the sample, which has roughly 190,000 clones, around 80% seen once. The CDR3 runs 13 residues. Germline CDR1 reads MDHEN; CDR2 reads SYDVKM. The TCR originated in a man in his thirties or forties with active or convalescent COVID-19. The specimen sequenced was peripheral blood. This chain uses TRBV28 with TRBJ1-3, with TRBD1 as a possible D gene (6 bases). The CDR3 reads CASSLSGTPGFGF. Written as DNA, the CDR3 is TGTGCCAGCAGTTTATCCGGGACACCTGGTTTTGGGTTT.